This T cell receptor beta chain is from a study of T cell repertoires in ileal Crohn's disease. Trimming took 6 bases from V and 2 from J; bases not matched to a gene: 5. CDR1 MNHNS and CDR2 SASEGT come from the germline V gene. The CDR3 loop spans 14 amino acids. The table came from immunoSEQ multiplex PCR; TCRdb's copy has only in-frame clones and leaves some out. Of some 15,000 clones in the sample, roughly three fifths were seen once. This TCR was recovered from an adult with Crohn's disease. The chain is built from TRBV6-1 and TRBJ2-3; 7 bases are shared with TRBD1. Sequencing was performed on ileal tissue. The CDR3 loop is CASRRQGHTDTQYF. CDR3 DNA sequence: TGTGCCAGCAGACGACAGGGCCACACAGATACGCAGTATTTT.